A selection of T cell receptor beta chains follows, all from one sample in a study of T cell clusters in autoimmune cytopenias. For each CDR3 protein, TCRdb gives one entry from its re-call of the multiplex PCR reads, without DNA. The sample has 6,000 or so distinct CDR3 sequences. Sequencing input: peripheral blood. These receptors all stem from a human donor with an autoimmune cytopenia or autoimmune hepatitis (not recorded which). The CDR3 runs from the conserved cysteine through the conserved F or W. Only some rows state a clone size, as once, few, many or a class for expanded clones.

>TRBV30|.|TRBJ2-7
CAWSSWGTRWIYEQYF
>TRBV24-1|.|TRBJ2-5
CATSDLRSAGTQYF
>TRBV12-3/TRBV12-4|medium-sized|TRBJ1-6
CASSEVSGAPLHF
>TRBV29-1|medium-sized|TRBJ1-1
CSVGQGNWGTEAFF
>TRBV28|.|TRBJ2-3
CASRLQGAGTDTQYF
>TRBV29-1|medium-sized|TRBJ2-5
CSVESGGVETQYF
>TRBV18|medium-sized|TRBJ2-7
CASSPAWSTYEQYF
>TRBV10-3|.|TRBJ2-1
CAISEEAGGYNEQFF
>TRBV12-3/TRBV12-4|.|TRBJ2-3
CATLDRGRAASTDTQYF
>TRBV11-3|.|TRBJ2-1
CASSAPGQGLYNEQFF
>TRBV12-3/TRBV12-4|.|TRBJ2-7
CASINGPAQGEQYF
>TRBV6-1|medium-sized|TRBJ2-3
CASSESAGGSTDTQYF
>TRBV11-3|medium-sized|TRBJ2-2
CASSFRGGNTGELFF
>TRBV11-2|.|TRBJ2-7
CASSLGAGTGAYEQYF
>TRBV19|medium-sized|TRBJ2-7
CATSAGFDVSYEQYF